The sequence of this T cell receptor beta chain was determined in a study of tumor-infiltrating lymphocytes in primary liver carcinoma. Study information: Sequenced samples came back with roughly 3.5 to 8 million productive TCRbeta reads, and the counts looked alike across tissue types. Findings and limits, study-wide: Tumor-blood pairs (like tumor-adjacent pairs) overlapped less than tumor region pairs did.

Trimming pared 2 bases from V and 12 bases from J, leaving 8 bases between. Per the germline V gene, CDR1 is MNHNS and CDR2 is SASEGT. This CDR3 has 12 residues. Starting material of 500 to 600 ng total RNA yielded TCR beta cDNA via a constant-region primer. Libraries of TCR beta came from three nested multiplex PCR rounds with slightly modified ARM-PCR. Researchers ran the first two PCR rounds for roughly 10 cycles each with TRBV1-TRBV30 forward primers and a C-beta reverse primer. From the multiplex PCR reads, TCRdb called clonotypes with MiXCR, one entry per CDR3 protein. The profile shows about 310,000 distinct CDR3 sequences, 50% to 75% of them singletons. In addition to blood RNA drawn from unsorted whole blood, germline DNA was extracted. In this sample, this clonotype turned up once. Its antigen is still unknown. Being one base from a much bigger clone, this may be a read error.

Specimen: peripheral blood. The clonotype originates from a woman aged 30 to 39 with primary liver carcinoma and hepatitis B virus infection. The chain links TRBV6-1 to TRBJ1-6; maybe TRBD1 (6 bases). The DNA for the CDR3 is TGTGCCAGCAGTGAACCCAGGGGACCCCTCCACTTT. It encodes CASSEPRGPLHF.